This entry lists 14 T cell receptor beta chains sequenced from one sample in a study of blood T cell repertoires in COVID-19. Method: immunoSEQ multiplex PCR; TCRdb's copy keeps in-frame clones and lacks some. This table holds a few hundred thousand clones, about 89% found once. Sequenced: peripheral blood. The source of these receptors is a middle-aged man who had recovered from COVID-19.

The CDR3 protein is CASSYSPGSGVRGTRNEQFF. CDR3 nucleotides: TGTGCCAGCAGTTACAGCCCGGGGAGCGGGGTTCGGGGTACACGCAATGAGCAGTTCTTC. The chain has TRBV6-2 or TRBV6-3 and TRBJ2-1; 7 nucleotides agree with TRBD2. The CDR3 runs 20 residues. CDR1 is MNHEY, CDR2 SVGEGT, per germline. After removal of 2 bases from V and 6 bases from J, the junction contained 22 bases not matched to a gene.

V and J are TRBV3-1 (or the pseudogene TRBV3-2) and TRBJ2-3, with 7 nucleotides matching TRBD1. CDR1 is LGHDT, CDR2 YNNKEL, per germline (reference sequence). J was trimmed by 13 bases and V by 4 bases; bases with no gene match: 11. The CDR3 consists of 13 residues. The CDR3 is CASSRSGTAGEYF. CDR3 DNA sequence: TGTGCCAGCAGCCGATCCGGGACAGCCGGGGAGTATTTT.

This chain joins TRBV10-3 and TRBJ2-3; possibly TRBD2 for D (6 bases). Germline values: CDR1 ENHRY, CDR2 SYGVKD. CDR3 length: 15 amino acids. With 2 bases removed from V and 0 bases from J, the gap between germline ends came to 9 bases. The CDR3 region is CAISEQRASTDTQYF. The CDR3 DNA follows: TGTGCCATCAGTGAGCAGCGGGCTAGCACAGATACGCAGTATTTT.

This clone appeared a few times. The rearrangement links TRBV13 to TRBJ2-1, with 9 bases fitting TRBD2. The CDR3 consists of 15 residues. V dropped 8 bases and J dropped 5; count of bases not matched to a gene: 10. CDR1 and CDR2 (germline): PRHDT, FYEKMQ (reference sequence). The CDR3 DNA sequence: TGTGCCAGCCTTGAACTAGCGGGTTTTCACAATGAGCAGTTCTTC. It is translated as CASLELAGFHNEQFF.

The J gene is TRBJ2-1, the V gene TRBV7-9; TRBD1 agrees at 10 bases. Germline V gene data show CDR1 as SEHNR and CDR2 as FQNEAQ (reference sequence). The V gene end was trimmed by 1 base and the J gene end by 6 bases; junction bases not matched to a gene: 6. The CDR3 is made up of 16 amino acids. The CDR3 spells CASSLGGTGALNEQFF. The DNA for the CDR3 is TGTGCCAGCAGCTTAGGAGGGACAGGGGCCCTCAATGAGCAGTTCTTC.

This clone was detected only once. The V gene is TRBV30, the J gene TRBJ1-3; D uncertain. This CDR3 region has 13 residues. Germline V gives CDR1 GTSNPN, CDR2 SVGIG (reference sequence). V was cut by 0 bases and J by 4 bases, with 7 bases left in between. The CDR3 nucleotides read TGTGCCTGGAGTGTACTCTTAGGAAACACCATATATTTT. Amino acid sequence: CAWSVLLGNTIYF. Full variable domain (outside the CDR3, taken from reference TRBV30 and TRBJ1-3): SQTIHQWPATLVQPVGSPLSLECTVEGTSNPNLYWYRQAAGRGLQLLFYSVGIGQISSEVPQNLSASRPQDRQFILSSKKLLLSDSGFYLCAWSVLLGNTIYFGEGSWLTVV.

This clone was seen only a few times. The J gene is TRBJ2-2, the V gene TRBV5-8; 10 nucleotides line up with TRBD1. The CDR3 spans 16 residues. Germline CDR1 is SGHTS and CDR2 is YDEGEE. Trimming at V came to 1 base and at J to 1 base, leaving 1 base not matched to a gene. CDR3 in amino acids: CASSLRDRGNTGELFF. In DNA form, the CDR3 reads TGTGCCAGCAGCTTGCGGGACAGGGGGAACACCGGGGAGCTGTTTTTT.

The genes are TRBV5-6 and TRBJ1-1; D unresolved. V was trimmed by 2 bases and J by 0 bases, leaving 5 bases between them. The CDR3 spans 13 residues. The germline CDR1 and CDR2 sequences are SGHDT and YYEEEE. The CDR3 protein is CASSFQLNTEAFF. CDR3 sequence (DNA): TGTGCCAGCAGCTTCCAATTGAACACTGAAGCTTTCTTT.

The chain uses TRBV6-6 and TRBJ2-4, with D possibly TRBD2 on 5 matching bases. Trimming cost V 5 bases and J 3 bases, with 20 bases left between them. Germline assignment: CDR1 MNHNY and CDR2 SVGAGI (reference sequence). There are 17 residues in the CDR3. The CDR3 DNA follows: TGTGCCAGCAGTCCCCCTCCAGCGGCGGATTACAAAAACATTCAGTACTTC. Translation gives CASSPPPAADYKNIQYF.

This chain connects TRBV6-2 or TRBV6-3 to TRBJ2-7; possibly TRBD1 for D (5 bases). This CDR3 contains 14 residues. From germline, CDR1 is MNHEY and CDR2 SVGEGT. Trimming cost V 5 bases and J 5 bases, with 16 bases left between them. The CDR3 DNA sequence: TGTGCCAGCAGTAAGCCCCCAGGGCAGCACGAGCAGTACTTC. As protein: CASSKPPGQHEQYF.

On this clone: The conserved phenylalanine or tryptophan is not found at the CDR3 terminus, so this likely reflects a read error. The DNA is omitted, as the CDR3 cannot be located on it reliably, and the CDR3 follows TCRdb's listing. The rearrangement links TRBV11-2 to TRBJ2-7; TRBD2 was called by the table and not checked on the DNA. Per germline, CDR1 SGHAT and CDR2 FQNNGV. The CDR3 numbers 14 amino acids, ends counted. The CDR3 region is CASSLSPRGAGAAL.

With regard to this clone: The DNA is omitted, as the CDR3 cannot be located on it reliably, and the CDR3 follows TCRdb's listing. The CDR3 here is CASSSSTGSQPQHF. The chain couples TRBV6-5 to TRBJ1-5; no DNA check was done on the table's D call, TRBD1. In germline, CDR1 is MNHEY, CDR2 SVGAGI. The CDR3 is 14 residues long, counting both termini.

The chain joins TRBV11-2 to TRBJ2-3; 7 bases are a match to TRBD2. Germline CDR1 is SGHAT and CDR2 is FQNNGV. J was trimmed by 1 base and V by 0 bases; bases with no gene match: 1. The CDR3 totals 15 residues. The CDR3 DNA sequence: TGTGCCAGCAGCTTAGATCGGGGGGGCACAGATACGCAGTATTTT. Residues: CASSLDRGGTDTQYF. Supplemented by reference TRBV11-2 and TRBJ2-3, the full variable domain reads EAGVAQSPRYKIIEKRQSVAFWCNPISGHATLYWYQQILGQGPKLLIQFQNNGVVDDSQLPKDRFSAERLKGVDSTLKIQPAKLEDSAVYLCASSLDRGGTDTQYFGPGTRLTVL.

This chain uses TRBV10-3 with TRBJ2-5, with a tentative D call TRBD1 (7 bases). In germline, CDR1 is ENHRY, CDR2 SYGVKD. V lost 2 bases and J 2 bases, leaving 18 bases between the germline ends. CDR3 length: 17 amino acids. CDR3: CAISELPSAGGQETQYF. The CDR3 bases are TGTGCCATCAGTGAGCTCCCTTCCGCAGGGGGGCAAGAGACCCAGTACTTC.